These 19 T cell receptor beta chains share one sample of origin, sequenced in a study of regulatory and conventional T cells in RAG deficiency. Blood CD4+ CD25-low CD127-high conventional T cells supplied the genomic DNA template. Produced via immunoSEQ multiplex PCR; TCRdb's table is partial and in-frame only. Of 30,000 to 40,000 clones in the sample, about 76% were seen once. The same sample was also used in a study of regulatory T cells. From that second work: Primers: 52 TRBV forward and 13 TRBJ reverse.

What was sequenced was CD4+ effector T cells sorted from blood. The receptors originated from a human donor in good health.

This chain joins TRBV12-5 and TRBJ2-2, with TRBD1 identical over 8 bases. The CDR3 has 16 amino acids. V shed 4 bases, J shed 3 bases, and the junction held 7 bases outside the gene matches. CDR1 LGHNT and CDR2 FRNRAP come from the germline V gene. The CDR3 DNA reads as TGTGCTAGTGGTTCCCGAAGGACAGGGCACACCGGGGAGCTGTTTTTT. Translation: CASGSRRTGHTGELFF.

This clone was seen a few times. Other DNA sequences in the same sample also yield this CDR3. The CDR3 DNA follows: TGTGCCAGCAGTTTAGTCTCCTACGAGCAGTACTTC. It is translated as CASSLVSYEQYF. The gene calls are TRBV28 and TRBJ2-7; D is unresolved. The CDR3 extends over 12 amino acids. V was cut by 2 bases and J by 0 bases, with 2 bases left in between. Germline V gene data show CDR1 as MDHEN and CDR2 as SYDVKM.

This sequence joins TRBV28 and TRBJ2-1; D may be TRBD2 (6 bases). This CDR3 has 16 amino acids. V shed 7 bases and J shed 0 bases, with 16 bases lying between them. CDR1 is MDHEN, CDR2 SYDVKM, per germline. The chain's CDR3 is CASTGLGGSSYNEQFF. CDR3 DNA sequence: TGTGCCAGCACCGGCCTCGGGGGAAGCTCCTACAATGAGCAGTTCTTC. Using reference TRBV28 and TRBJ2-1 for the parts outside the CDR3, the full variable domain is DVKVTQSSRYLVKRTGEKVFLECVQDMDHENMFWYRQDPGLGLRLIYFSYDVKMKEKGDIPEGYSVSREKKERFSLILESASTNQTSMYLCASTGLGGSSYNEQFFGPGTRLTVL.

This sequence joins TRBV27 and TRBJ2-1; D possibly uses TRBD1 or TRBD2 (6 bases each). The germline V gene encodes CDR1 MNHEY and CDR2 SMNVEV (reference sequence). The CDR3 covers 15 residues. V dropped 6 bases and J dropped 6 bases, with 18 bases sitting between them. This CDR3 is CASRPTRGAANEQFF. CDR3 DNA: TGTGCCAGCAGGCCAACGAGGGGGGCTGCCAATGAGCAGTTCTTC.

The chain links TRBV4-1 to TRBJ1-3; a possible D gene is TRBD1 (6 bases). Germline loops: CDR1 MGHRA, CDR2 YSYEKL. CDR3 size: 20 residues. Trimming removed 6 bases at V and 0 bases at J, with 27 bases between. The CDR3 here is CASSKMINNDRYHSGNTIYF. DNA of the CDR3: TGCGCCAGCAGTAAAATGATCAACAATGACAGGTATCACTCTGGAAACACCATATATTTT.

In this sample, this clone turned up a few times. The genes are TRBV15 and TRBJ1-5, with unresolved D. CDR1 is LNHNV and CDR2 is YYDKDF in the germline V gene (reference sequence). The CDR3 is made up of 12 amino acids. Trimming left V 3 bases short and J 4 bases short, with 4 bases between. The CDR3 reads CATSSPNQPQHF. CDR3 bases: TGTGCCACCAGCAGCCCGAATCAGCCCCAGCATTTT.

This clone was seen just once. The sample carries other DNA sequences with the same CDR3. V is TRBV28 and J is TRBJ2-7, with unresolved D. The V gene lost 2 bases and the J gene lost 1 base, with 3 bases spanning the gap. CDR3 size: 12 residues. Germline CDR1 is MDHEN and CDR2 is SYDVKM. CDR3 amino acids: CASSLVSYEQYF. The CDR3 DNA follows: TGTGCCAGCAGTTTAGTATCCTACGAGCAGTACTTC.

The chain links TRBV30 to TRBJ2-2, with 8 bases fitting TRBD2. CDR1 is GTSNPN and CDR2 is SVGIG in the germline V gene (reference sequence). The CDR3 runs to 16 residues. Unmatched junction bases numbered 11, after V lost 4 bases and J lost 4 bases. CDR3 sequence: CAWKKRGLVGTGELFF. DNA of the CDR3: TGTGCCTGGAAAAAGCGGGGGTTAGTCGGCACCGGGGAGCTGTTTTTT. The full variable domain, its missing parts supplied by reference TRBV30 and TRBJ2-2, is SQTIHQWPATLVQPVGSPLSLECTVEGTSNPNLYWYRQAAGRGLQLLFYSVGIGQISSEVPQNLSASRPQDRQFILSSKKLLLSDSGFYLCAWKKRGLVGTGELFFGEGSRLTVL.

The chain joins TRBV14 to TRBJ2-7; 7 nucleotides agree with TRBD1. Germline CDR1 is SGHDN and CDR2 is FVKESK. Germline trimming cut 4 bases from V and 5 bases from J; bases unmatched to any gene: 5. The CDR3 extends over 13 amino acids. The CDR3 DNA follows: TGTGCCAGCAGCCTTGCGGACAGGAACGAGCAGTACTTC. It codes for CASSLADRNEQYF.

The chain links TRBV2 to TRBJ2-2, with D hard to call. Germline CDR1 and CDR2: SNHLY and FYNNEI. Between the trimmed V and J ends, which lost 2 bases and 0 bases, there was a span of 7 bases. This CDR3 has 15 amino acids. DNA for the CDR3: TGTGCCAGCAGTGAAACGGGCGCGAACACCGGGGAGCTGTTTTTT. Its translation is CASSETGANTGELFF.

The genes are TRBV30 and TRBJ2-3, with 8 bases fitting TRBD2. The CDR3 is made up of 15 amino acids. V was clipped by 3 bases and J by 7 bases; unmatched bases: 12. The germline V gene encodes CDR1 GTSNPN and CDR2 SVGIG (reference sequence). The CDR3 coding sequence is TGTGCCTGGAGCGACGGGGGGACTAGGGCTCATACGCAGTATTTT. Its protein is CAWSDGGTRAHTQYF.

This clone appeared a few times. The V gene is TRBV5-1, the J gene TRBJ1-2, with D possibly being TRBD1 (5 bases). The V end lost 0 bases, the J end lost 2 bases, and 8 bases lay between the germline ends. CDR3 length: 14 residues. Germline V gene lookup returns CDR1 SGHRS and CDR2 YFSETQ. CDR3 sequence reads: CASSLENRNYGYTF. The DNA for the CDR3 is TGCGCCAGCAGCTTGGAGAACAGGAACTATGGCTACACCTTC. Together with reference TRBV5-1 and TRBJ1-2, the CDR3 gives the full variable domain: KAGVTQTPRYLIKTRGQQVTLSCSPISGHRSVSWYQQTPGQGLQFLFEYFSETQRNKGNFPGRFSGRQFSNSRSEMNVSTLELGDSALYLCASSLENRNYGYTFGSGTRLTVV.

The rearrangement uses TRBV5-1 and TRBJ2-7; D is unclear. The germline gives CDR1 SGHRS, CDR2 YFSETQ. Trimming stripped 2 bases from V and 3 bases from J, with 15 bases between. This CDR3 comprises 15 residues. The DNA of the CDR3 is TGCGCCAGCAGCTTAAGACCCAATCTAAACTACGAGCAGTACTTC. This codes for CASSLRPNLNYEQYF.

This chain links TRBV25-1 with TRBJ2-1; 8 bases align to TRBD1. The V gene end was trimmed by 6 bases and the J gene end by 6 bases; junction bases not matched to a gene: 10. CDR3 length: 15 residues. Germline-derived CDR1 and CDR2 are MGHDK and SYGVNS. The CDR3 coding sequence is TGTGCCAGCAGGCCCCACAAGGACAGGGCCAATGAGCAGTTCTTC. It is translated as CASRPHKDRANEQFF.

V and J are TRBV27 and TRBJ2-5; no firm D call. The DNA end is a closer match to TRBJ2-7, so the J assignment may be wrong. The CDR3 consists of 13 residues. Germline CDR1 MNHEY, CDR2 SMNVEV (reference sequence). Here the CDR3 reads CASSRDFNYEQYF. The CDR3 nucleotides read TGTGCCAGCAGTAGAGACTTCAACTACGAGCAGTACTTC.

The chain employs TRBV7-2 and TRBJ2-1; D possibly corresponds to TRBD1 (5 bases). This CDR3 region has 13 residues. The V gene's germline CDR1 is SGHTA and CDR2 FQGNSA. The V end lost 0 bases, the J end lost 14 bases, and 14 bases lay between the germline ends. The chain's CDR3 is CASSLAVRKQEFF. CDR3 DNA: TGTGCCAGCAGCTTAGCGGTGAGGAAACAGGAGTTCTTC.

This chain uses TRBV7-2 with TRBJ1-5; the match to TRBD1 covers 8 bases. The CDR3 totals 15 residues. Trimming removed 5 bases from V and 4 bases from J; junction bases left unmatched: 7. From germline, CDR1 is SGHTA and CDR2 FQGNSA. CDR3 sequence: CASSPRTGQNQPQHF. The CDR3 region has the DNA TGTGCCAGCAGCCCCCGGACAGGGCAAAATCAGCCCCAGCATTTT.

This clone was observed a handful of times. This chain joins TRBV4-1 and TRBJ1-6, with 8 nucleotides matching TRBD1. This CDR3 is 16 amino acids long. The V gene end was trimmed by 0 bases and the J gene end by 14 bases; junction bases not matched to a gene: 12. Germline V CDR1 and CDR2: MGHRA, YSYEKL. The CDR3 region has the DNA TGCGCCAGCAGCCAAGACGGACTTCGACAGGGGACCACCCTCCACTTT. Amino acid sequence: CASSQDGLRQGTTLHF.

The CDR3 sequence is CASSWDRTTYEQYF. CDR3 nucleotides: TGCGCCAGCAGCTGGGACAGGACGACCTACGAGCAGTACTTC. V and J are TRBV5-1 and TRBJ2-7, with TRBD1 identical over 8 bases. The CDR3 covers 14 residues. In germline, CDR1 is SGHRS, CDR2 YFSETQ. V was pared by 3 bases and J by 2 bases, with 4 bases of the junction left unmatched.